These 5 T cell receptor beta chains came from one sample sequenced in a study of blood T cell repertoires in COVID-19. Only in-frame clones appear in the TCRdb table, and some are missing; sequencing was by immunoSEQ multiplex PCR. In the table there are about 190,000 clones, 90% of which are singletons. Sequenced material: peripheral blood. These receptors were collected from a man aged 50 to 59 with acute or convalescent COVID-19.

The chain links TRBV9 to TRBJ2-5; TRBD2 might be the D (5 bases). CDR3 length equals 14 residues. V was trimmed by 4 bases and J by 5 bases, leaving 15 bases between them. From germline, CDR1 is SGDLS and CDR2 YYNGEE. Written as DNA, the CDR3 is TGTGCCAGCAGCCCTTTTGGTGGGAGTGAGACCCAGTACTTC. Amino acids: CASSPFGGSETQYF.

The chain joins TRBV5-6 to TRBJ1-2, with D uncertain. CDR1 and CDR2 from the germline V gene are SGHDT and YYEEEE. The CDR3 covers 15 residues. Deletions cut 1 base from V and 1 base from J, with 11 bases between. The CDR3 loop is CASSLRRSNNYGYTF. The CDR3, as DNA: TGTGCCAGCAGCTTGAGGCGGTCGAATAACTATGGCTACACCTTC.

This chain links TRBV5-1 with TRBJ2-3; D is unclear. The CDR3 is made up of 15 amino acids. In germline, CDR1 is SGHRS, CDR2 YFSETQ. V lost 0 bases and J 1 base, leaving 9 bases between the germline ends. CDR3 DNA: TGCGCCAGCAGCTTGGGGGCCAGACGCACAGATACGCAGTATTTT. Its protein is CASSLGARRTDTQYF. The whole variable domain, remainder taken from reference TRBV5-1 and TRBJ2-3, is KAGVTQTPRYLIKTRGQQVTLSCSPISGHRSVSWYQQTPGQGLQFLFEYFSETQRNKGNFPGRFSGRQFSNSRSEMNVSTLELGDSALYLCASSLGARRTDTQYFGPGTRLTVL.

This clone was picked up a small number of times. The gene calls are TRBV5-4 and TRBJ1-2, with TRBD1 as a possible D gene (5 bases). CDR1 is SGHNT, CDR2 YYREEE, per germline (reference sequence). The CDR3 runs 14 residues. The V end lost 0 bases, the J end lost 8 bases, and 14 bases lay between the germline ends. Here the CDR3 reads CASSLGGPRPGYTF. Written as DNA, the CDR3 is TGTGCCAGCAGCTTGGGGGGCCCGAGGCCGGGCTACACCTTC.

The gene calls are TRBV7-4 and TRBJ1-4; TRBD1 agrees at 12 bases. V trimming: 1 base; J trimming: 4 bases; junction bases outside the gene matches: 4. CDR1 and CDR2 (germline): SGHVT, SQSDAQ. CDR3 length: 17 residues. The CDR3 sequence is CASSLGDRGQYNEKLFF. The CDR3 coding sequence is TGTGCCAGCAGCTTAGGGGACAGGGGGCAATATAATGAAAAACTGTTTTTT.